This paragraph covers one TCR beta chain sequence. The antigen remains unidentified. This table comes from immunoSEQ multiplex PCR, and its TCRdb copy is limited to in-frame clones, with some not included. The data hold 160,000 or so clones, with less than 95% observed a single time. This entry belongs to a study of T cell responses to AZD1222 COVID-19 vaccine. Study findings and constraints: Nearly half of spike-specific TCRs reportedly go after variant regions that carry no mutations. At baseline, just five to seven AZD1222 recipients tested seropositive.

Germline V gives CDR1 LGHDT, CDR2 YNNKEL (reference sequence). Trimming at V came to 1 base and at J to 9 bases, leaving 2 bases not matched to a gene. The CDR3 has 13 residues. The receptor's source is an adult in good health. This chain links TRBV3-1 (or the pseudogene TRBV3-2) with TRBJ2-1; 8 bases match TRBD2. The specimen was peripheral blood, collected on day 0 of AZD1222 vaccination. The CDR3 nucleotides read TGTGCCAGCAGCCAAGGGACTAGCAGTGAGCAGTTCTTC. Translation: CASSQGTSSEQFF.